This paragraph covers one T cell receptor (beta chain) sequence. Its antigen is still unknown. Trimming stripped 0 bases from V and 8 bases from J, with 11 bases between. The germline gives CDR1 SGHRS, CDR2 YFSETQ. The CDR3 runs to 13 residues. Amplification used 60 Vbeta primers and 13 Jbeta primers. Profiling relied on immunoSEQ multiplex PCR, and the TCRdb table lists in-frame clones only, not all of them. In the table there are roughly 190,000 clones, roughly three quarters of which are singletons. The data belong to a study of cytomegalovirus exposure and HLA in healthy donors. Findings and limits, study-wide: On later analysis, the bulk of CMV-associated TCR beta chains appeared to be HLA-restricted. Owing to their indistinguishability, certain V segments, notably TRBV6-2 and TRBV6-3, were excluded. Apart from CMV serostatus, no immune exposure information was available. In a later analysis, TCR association rates varied by HLA locus: DRB1 most, HLA-C fewest.

The chain recombines TRBV5-1 with TRBJ1-2; D gene uncertain. The TCR comes from a woman younger than 35 in good health and CMV-seronegative. Sequenced material: PBMCs. The CDR3 sequence is CASSLAEARGYTF. The CDR3 DNA sequence: TGCGCCAGCAGCTTGGCCGAAGCCCGAGGCTACACCTTC.